This T cell receptor (beta chain) emerged from a study of T cells in Graves' hyperthyroidism and ophthalmopathy. Across the whole study: Peripheral blood was secured at the point of initial diagnosis, before any treatment. General observations from the study: Most expanded thyroid clonotypes above 0.001 also appeared in blood.

Regions amplified from RNA transcripts were the TCR beta CDR3 regions. First-round RT-PCR with HTBI primers amplified the TCR CDR3 region. In TCRdb, the multiplex PCR reads were re-called with MiXCR into one record per CDR3 protein. The sample holds 750,000 to 950,000 distinct CDR3 sequences, around 39% seen once. Those with hyperthyroidism were 18 to 65 years old, newly diagnosed, and ill for under 2 months. The diagnoses drew upon clinical symptoms, serum thyroxine and TRAb, thyroid ultrasound and orbital computed tomography. The length of the CDR3 is 14 residues. Germline loops: CDR1 LNHNV, CDR2 YYDKDF (reference sequence). This clonotype has a handful of counts. Its antigen is currently unknown. With a much larger clone just one base away, this may be a read error.

The source of this sequence is a man aged 18 to 30 with Graves' hyperthyroidism. The sequenced material came from blood. The V call is TRBV15, the J call TRBJ1-5, with D hard to call. CDR3 sequence reads: CAASIFGSNQPQHF. The CDR3 DNA sequence: TGTGCCGCCAGCATCTTCGGGAGCAATCAGCCCCAGCATTTT.